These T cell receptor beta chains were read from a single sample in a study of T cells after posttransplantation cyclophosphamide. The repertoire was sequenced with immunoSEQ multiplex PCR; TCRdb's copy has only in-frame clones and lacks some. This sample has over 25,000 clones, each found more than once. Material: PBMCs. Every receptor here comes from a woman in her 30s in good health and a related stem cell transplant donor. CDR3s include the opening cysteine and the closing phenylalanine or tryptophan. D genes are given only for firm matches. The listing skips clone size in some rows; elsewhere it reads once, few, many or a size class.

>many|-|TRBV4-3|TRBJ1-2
CASSHEIYVLQGAMGGYTF
TGCGCCAGCAGCCACGAAATCTATGTACTACAGGGAGCGATGGGAGGCTACACCTTC
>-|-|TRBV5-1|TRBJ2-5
CASSLELPGQETQYF
TGCGCCAGCAGCTTGGAGCTCCCAGGCCAAGAGACCCAGTACTTC
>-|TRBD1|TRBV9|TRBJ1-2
CASSGGRGLPYGYTF
TGTGCCAGCAGCGGAGGCAGGGGGCTTCCCTATGGCTACACCTTC
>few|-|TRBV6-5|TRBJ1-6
CASSYVENSPLHF
TGTGCCAGCAGTTACGTAGAGAATTCACCCCTCCACTTT
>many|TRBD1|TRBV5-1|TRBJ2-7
CASSPTRTGVPYEQYF
TGCGCCAGCAGCCCAACGCGGACAGGGGTCCCCTACGAGCAGTACTTC
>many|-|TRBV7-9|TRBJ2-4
CASFGLAKNIQYF
TGTGCCAGCTTCGGGTTAGCCAAAAACATTCAGTACTTC
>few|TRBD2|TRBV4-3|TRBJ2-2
CASSQGSGADTGELFF
TGCGCCAGCAGCCAAGGTAGCGGGGCAGACACCGGGGAGCTGTTTTTT
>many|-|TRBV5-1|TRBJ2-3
CASSLVGGASTDTQYF
TGCGCCAGCAGCTTGGTAGGGGGAGCTAGCACAGATACGCAGTATTTT
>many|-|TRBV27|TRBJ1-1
CASSPSEDAFF
TGTGCCAGCAGTCCGAGCGAAGACGCTTTCTTT
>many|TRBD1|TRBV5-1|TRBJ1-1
CASTGTGGLNTEAFF
TGCGCCAGCACGGGGACAGGGGGTTTGAACACTGAAGCTTTCTTT
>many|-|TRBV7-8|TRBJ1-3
CASSPPLGNTIYF
TGTGCCAGCAGCCCTCCACTCGGAAACACCATATATTTT
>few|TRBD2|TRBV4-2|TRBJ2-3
CASSTTSGGAQDTQYF
TGTGCCAGCAGCACCACTAGCGGGGGGGCCCAAGATACGCAGTATTTT
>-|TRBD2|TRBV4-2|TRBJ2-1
CASSQGLAGGVNEQFF
TGTGCCAGCAGCCAAGGACTAGCGGGGGGGGTGAATGAGCAGTTCTTC
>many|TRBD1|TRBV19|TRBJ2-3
CASSIGPGGDVDTQYF
TGTGCCAGTAGTATTGGTCCAGGGGGTGATGTGGATACGCAGTATTTT
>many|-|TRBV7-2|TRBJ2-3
CASSLFGPLVVSGTDTQYF
TGTGCCAGCAGCTTATTCGGTCCTCTTGTAGTCTCTGGCACAGATACGCAGTATTTT
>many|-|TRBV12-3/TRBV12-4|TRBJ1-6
CASSLGGRGNSPLHF
TGTGCCAGCAGTTTAGGGGGCAGGGGCAATTCACCCCTCCACTTT
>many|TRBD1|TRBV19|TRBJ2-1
CASRQGNEQFF
TGTGCCAGTAGACAGGGGAATGAGCAGTTCTTC
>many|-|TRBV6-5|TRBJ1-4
CASSYQGSGNEKLFF
TGTGCCAGCAGTTACCAGGGCTCGGGTAATGAAAAACTGTTTTTT
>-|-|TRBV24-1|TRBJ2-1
CATSDLGGSSYNEQFF
TGTGCCACCAGTGATTTGGGGGGGTCCTCCTACAATGAGCAGTTCTTC
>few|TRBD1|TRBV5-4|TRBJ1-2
CASSATGSYGYTF
TGTGCCAGCAGCGCGACAGGGTCCTATGGCTACACCTTC
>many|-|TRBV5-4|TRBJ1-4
CASSQQMDEKLFF
TGTGCCAGCAGTCAACAGATGGATGAAAAACTGTTTTTT
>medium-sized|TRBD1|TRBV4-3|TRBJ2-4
CASSQEPGQGADIQYF
TGCGCCAGCAGCCAAGAGCCTGGACAGGGGGCCGACATTCAGTACTTC
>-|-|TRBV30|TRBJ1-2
CAWRSVGYTF
TGTGCCTGGAGAAGCGTGGGCTACACCTTC
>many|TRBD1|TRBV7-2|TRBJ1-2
CASSLERQGGNGYTF
TGTGCCAGCAGCTTAGAGCGACAGGGTGGGAATGGCTACACCTTC